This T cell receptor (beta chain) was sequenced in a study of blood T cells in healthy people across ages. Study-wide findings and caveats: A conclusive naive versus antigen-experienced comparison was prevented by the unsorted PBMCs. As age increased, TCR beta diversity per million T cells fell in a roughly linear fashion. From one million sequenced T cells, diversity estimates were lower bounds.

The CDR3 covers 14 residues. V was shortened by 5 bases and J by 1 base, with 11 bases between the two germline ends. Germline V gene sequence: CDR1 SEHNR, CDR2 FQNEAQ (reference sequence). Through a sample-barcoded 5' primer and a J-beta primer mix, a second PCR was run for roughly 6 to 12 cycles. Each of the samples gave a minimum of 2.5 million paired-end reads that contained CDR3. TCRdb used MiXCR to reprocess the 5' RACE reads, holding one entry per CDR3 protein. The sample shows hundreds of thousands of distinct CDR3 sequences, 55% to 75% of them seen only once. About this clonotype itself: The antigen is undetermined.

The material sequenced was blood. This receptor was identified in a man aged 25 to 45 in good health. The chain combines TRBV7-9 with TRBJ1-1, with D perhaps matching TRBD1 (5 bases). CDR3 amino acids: CASSPGDRNTEAFF. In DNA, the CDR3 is TGTGCCAGCAGCCCCGGGGACCGGAACACTGAAGCTTTCTTT.